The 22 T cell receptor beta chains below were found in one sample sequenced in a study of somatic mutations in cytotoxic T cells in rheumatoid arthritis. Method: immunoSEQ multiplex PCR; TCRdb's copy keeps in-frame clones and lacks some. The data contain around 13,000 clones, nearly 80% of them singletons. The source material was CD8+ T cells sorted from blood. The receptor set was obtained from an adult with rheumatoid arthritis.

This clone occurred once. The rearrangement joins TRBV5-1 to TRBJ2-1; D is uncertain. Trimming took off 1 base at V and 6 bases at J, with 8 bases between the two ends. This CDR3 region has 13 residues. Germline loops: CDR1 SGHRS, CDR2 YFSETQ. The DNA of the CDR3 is TGCGCCAGCAGCTTGTGGTCCGGCAATGAGCAGTTCTTC. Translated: CASSLWSGNEQFF.

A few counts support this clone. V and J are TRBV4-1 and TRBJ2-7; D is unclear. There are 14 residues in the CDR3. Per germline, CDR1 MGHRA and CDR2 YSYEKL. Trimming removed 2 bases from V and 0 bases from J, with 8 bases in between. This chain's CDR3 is CASSQLANSYEQYF. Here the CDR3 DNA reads TGCGCCAGCAGCCAACTGGCCAACTCCTACGAGCAGTACTTC.

The CDR3 is CSVETGLNTEAFF. Here the CDR3 DNA reads TGCAGCGTCGAGACAGGTTTGAACACTGAAGCTTTCTTT. The chain carries TRBV29-1 and TRBJ1-1, with TRBD1 as a possible D gene (6 bases). Per the germline V gene, CDR1 is SQVTM and CDR2 is ANQGSEA. The V and J ends lost 6 bases and 0 bases respectively, with 11 bases between them. The CDR3 has 13 residues.

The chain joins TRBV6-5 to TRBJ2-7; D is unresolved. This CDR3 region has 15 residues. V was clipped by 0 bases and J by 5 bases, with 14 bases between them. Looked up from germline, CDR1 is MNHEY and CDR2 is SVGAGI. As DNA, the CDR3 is TGTGCCAGCAGTTACTCGGTCAGGCCAGGCCACGAGCAGTACTTC. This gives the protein CASSYSVRPGHEQYF.

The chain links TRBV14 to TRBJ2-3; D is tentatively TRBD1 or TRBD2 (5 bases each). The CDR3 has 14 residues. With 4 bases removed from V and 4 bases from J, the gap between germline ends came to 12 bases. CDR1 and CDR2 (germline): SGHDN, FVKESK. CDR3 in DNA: TGTGCCAGCAGCCTGCAGGGAGTCCCAGATACGCAGTATTTT. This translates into CASSLQGVPDTQYF. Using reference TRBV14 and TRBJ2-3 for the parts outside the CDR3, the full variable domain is EAGVTQFPSHSVIEKGQTVTLRCDPISGHDNLYWYRRVMGKEIKFLLHFVKESKQDESGMPNNRFLAERTGGTYSTLKVQPAELEDSGVYFCASSLQGVPDTQYFGPGTRLTVL.

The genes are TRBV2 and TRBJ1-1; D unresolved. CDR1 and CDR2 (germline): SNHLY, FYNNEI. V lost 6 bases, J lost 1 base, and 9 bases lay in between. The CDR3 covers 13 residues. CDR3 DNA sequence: TGTGCCAGCAGGAGAACAGCGAACACTGAAGCTTTCTTT. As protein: CASRRTANTEAFF. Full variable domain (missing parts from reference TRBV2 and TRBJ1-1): EPEVTQTPSHQVTQMGQEVILRCVPISNHLYFYWYRQILGQKVEFLVSFYNNEISEKSEIFDDQFSVERPDGSNFTLKIRSTKLEDSAMYFCASRRTANTEAFFGQGTRLTVV.

The CDR3 region has the DNA TGTGCCAGCAGTTCATACCTCACCTCCAACGAAAATTCACCCCTCCACTTT. The encoded protein is CASSSYLTSNENSPLHF. V usage is TRBV27 and J usage is TRBJ1-6; no clear D gene. Germline assignment: CDR1 MNHEY and CDR2 SMNVEV (reference sequence). The CDR3 spans 17 residues. V lost 4 bases to trimming and J lost 7 bases, with 20 bases between them.

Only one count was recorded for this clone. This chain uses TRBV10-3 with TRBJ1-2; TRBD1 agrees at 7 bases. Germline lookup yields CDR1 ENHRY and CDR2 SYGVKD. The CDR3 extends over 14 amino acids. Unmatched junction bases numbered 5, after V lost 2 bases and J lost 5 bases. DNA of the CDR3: TGTGCCATCAGTGAGAGCGGGACAGATTATGGCTACACCTTC. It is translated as CAISESGTDYGYTF.

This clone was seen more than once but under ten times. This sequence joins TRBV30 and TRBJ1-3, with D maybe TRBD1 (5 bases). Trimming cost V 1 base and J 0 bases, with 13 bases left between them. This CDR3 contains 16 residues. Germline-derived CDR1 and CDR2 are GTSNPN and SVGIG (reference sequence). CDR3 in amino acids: CAWSAPRATSGNTIYF. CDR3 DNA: TGTGCCTGGAGTGCCCCCAGGGCGACCTCTGGAAACACCATATATTTT.

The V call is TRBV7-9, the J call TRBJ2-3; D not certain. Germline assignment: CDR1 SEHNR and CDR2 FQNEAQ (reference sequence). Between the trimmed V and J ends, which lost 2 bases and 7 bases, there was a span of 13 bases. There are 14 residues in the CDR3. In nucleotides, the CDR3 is TGTGCCAGCAGCTTATCCTCCTTAAGACATACGCAGTATTTT. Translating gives CASSLSSLRHTQYF.

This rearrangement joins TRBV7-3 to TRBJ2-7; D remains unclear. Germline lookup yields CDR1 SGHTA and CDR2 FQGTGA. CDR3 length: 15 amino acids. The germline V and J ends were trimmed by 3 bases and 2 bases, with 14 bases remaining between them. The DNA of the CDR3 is TGTGCCAGCAGCTTGGTGCAAGCGTTGCCCTACGAGCAGTACTTC. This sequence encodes CASSLVQALPYEQYF. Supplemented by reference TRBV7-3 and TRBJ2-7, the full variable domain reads GAGVSQTPSNKVTEKGKYVELRCDPISGHTALYWYRQSLGQGPEFLIYFQGTGAADDSGLPNDRFFAVRPEGSVSTLKIQRTERGDSAVYLCASSLVQALPYEQYFGPGTRLTVT.

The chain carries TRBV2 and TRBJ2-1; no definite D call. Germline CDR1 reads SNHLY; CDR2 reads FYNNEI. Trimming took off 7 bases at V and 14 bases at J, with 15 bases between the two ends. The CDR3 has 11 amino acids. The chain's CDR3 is CASNLAYPEFF. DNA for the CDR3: TGTGCCAGCAATTTGGCCTACCCGGAGTTCTTC. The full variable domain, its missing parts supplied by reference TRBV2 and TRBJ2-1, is EPEVTQTPSHQVTQMGQEVILRCVPISNHLYFYWYRQILGQKVEFLVSFYNNEISEKSEIFDDQFSVERPDGSNFTLKIRSTKLEDSAMYFCASNLAYPEFFGPGTRLTVL.

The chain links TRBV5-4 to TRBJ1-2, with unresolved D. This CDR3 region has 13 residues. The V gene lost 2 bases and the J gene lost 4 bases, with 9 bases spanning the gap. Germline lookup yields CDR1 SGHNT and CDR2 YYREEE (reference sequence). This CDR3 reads CASSFPTGYGYTF. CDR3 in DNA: TGTGCCAGCAGCTTCCCAACCGGCTATGGCTACACCTTC.

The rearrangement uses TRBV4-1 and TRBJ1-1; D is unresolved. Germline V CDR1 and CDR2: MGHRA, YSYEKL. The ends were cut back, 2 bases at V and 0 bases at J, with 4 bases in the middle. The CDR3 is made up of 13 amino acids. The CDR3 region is CASSQTVNTEAFF. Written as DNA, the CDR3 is TGCGCCAGCAGCCAAACAGTGAACACTGAAGCTTTCTTT.

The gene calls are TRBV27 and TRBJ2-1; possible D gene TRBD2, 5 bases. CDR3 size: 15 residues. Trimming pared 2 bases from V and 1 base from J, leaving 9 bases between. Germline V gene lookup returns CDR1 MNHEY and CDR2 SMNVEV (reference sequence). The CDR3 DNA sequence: TGTGCCAGCAGTTTAGTGGGCGGGTCCTACAATGAGCAGTTCTTC. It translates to CASSLVGGSYNEQFF.

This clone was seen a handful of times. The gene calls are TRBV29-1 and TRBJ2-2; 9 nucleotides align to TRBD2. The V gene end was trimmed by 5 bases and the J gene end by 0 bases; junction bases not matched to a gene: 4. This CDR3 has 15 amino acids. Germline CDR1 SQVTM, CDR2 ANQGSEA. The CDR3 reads CSVSPSGTNTGELFF. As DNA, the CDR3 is TGCAGCGTTTCCCCTAGCGGGACGAACACCGGGGAGCTGTTTTTT.

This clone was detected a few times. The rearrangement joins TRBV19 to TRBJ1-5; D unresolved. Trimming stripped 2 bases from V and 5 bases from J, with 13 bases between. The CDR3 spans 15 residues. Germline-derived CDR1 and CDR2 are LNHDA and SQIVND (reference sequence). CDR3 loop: CASSILRGADQPQHF. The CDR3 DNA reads TGTGCCAGTAGTATACTCCGGGGAGCGGATCAGCCCCAGCATTTT.

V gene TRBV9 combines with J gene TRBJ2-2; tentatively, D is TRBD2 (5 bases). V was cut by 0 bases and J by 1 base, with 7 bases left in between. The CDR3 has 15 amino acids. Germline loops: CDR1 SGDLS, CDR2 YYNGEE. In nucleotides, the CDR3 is TGTGCCAGCAGCGTAGTTGCGGGGAACACCGGGGAGCTGTTTTTT. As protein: CASSVVAGNTGELFF.

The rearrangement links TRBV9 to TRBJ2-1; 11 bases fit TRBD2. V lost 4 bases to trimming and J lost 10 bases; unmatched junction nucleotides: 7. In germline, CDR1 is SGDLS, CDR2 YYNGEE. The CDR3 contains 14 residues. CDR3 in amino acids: CASSHSGRAQEQFF. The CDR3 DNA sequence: TGTGCCAGCAGCCATAGCGGGAGGGCCCAAGAGCAGTTCTTC.

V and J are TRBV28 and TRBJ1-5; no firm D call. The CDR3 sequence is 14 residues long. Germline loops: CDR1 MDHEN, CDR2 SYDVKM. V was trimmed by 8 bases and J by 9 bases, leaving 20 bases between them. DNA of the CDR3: TGTGCCAGCTGGAAGGAGAAAGGGATGCGGCCCCAGCATTTT. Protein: CASWKEKGMRPQHF.

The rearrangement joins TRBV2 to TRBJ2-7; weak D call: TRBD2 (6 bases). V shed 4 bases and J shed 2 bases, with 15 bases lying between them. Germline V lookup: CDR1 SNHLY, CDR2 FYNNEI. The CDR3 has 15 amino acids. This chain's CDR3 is CASSVRSSEPYEQYF. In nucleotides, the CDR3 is TGTGCCAGCAGTGTGAGGTCTAGCGAACCCTACGAGCAGTACTTC.

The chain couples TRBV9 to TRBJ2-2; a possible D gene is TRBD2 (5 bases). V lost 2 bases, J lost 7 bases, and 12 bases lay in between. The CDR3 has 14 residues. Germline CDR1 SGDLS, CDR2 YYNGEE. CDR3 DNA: TGTGCCAGCAGCGTTTCTCCGGCGGGCGGGGAGCTGTTTTTT. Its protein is CASSVSPAGGELFF.